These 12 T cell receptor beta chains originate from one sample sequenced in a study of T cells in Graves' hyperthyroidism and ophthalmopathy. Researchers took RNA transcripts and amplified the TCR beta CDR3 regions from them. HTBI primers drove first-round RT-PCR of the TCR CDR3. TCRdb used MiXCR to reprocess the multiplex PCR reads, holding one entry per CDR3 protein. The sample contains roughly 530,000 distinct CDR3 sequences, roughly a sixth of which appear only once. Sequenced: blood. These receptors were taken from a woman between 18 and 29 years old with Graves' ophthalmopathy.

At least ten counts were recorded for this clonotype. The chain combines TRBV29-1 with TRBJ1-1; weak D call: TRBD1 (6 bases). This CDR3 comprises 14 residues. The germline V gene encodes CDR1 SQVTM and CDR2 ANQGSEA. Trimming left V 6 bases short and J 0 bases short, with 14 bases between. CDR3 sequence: CSVQGNNVNTEAFF. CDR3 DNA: TGCAGCGTCCAGGGGAACAACGTGAACACTGAAGCTTTCTTT.

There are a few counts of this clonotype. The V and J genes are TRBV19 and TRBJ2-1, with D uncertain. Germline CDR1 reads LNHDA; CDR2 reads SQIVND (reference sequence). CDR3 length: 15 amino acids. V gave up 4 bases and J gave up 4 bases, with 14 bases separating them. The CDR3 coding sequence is TGTGCCAGTAGTACCTCCGCGGATGGTTACAATGAGCAGTTCTTC. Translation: CASSTSADGYNEQFF.

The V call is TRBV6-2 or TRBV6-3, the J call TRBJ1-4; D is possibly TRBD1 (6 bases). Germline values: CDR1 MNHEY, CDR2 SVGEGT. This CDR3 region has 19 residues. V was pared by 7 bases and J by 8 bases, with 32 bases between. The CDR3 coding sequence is TGTGCCAGCAACCCCCGAGCGGGGGCGCTCGGTGGAGTCGGGGAAAAACTGTTTTTT. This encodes CASNPRAGALGGVGEKLFF.

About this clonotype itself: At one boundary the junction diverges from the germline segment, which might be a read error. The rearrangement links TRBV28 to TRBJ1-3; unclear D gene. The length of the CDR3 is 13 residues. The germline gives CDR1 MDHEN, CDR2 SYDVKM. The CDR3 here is CANSLGQSNTIYF. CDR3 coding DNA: TGTGCCAACAGTTTAGGTCAATCGAACACCATATATTTT.

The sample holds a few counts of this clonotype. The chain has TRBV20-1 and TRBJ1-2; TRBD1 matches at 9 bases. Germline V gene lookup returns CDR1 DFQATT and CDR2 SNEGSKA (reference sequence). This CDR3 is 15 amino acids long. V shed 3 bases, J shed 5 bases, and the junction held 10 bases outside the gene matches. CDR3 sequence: CSASSGTGIVYGYTF. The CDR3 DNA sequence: TGCAGTGCTAGTTCCGGGACAGGGATTGTTTATGGCTACACCTTC.

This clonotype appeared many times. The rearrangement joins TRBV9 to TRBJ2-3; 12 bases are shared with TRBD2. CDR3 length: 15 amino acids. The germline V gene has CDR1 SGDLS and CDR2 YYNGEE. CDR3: CARNRTSGNTDTQYF. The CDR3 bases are TGTGCTAGAAACCGGACTAGCGGGAATACAGATACGCAGTATTTT. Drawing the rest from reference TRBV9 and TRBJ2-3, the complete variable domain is DSGVTQTPKHLITATGQRVTLRCSPRSGDLSVYWYQQSLDQGLQFLIQYYNGEERAKGNILERFSAQQFPDLHSELNLSSLELGDSALYFCARNRTSGNTDTQYFGPGTRLTVL.

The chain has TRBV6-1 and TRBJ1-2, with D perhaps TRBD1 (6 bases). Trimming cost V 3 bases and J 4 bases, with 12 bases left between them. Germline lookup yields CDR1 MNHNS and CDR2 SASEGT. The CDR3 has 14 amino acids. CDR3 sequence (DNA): TGTGCCAGCAGTGACAGGGGTGAGCTCTATGGCTACACCTTC. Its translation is CASSDRGELYGYTF.

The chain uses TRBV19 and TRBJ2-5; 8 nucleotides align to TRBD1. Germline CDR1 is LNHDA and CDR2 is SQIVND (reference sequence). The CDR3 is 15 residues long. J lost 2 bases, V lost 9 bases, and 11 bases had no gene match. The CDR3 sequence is CASRDRGNGQETQYF. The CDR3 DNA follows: TGTGCCAGCCGAGACAGGGGAAATGGTCAAGAGACCCAGTACTTC. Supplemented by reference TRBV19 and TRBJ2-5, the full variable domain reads DGGITQSPKYLFRKEGQNVTLSCEQNLNHDAMYWYRQDPGQGLRLIYYSQIVNDFQKGDIAEGYSVSREKKESFPLTVTSAQKNPTAFYLCASRDRGNGQETQYFGPGTRLLVL.

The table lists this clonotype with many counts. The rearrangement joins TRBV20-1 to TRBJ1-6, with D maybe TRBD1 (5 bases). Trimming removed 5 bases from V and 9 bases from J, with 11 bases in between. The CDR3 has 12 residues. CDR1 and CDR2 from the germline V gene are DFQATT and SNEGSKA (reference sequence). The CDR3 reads CSARGLGSPLHF. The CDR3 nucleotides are TGCAGTGCTCGGGGGTTAGGTTCACCCCTCCACTTT.

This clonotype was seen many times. CDR3 bases: TGTGCCAGCAGTTTAGATAGCGGGAGGGCCCTCTACGAGCAGTACTTC. Translating it yields CASSLDSGRALYEQYF. This sequence joins TRBV28 and TRBJ2-7; TRBD2 agrees at 11 bases. J lost 3 bases, V lost 2 bases, and 6 bases had no gene match. The CDR3 spans 16 residues. Germline V CDR1 and CDR2: MDHEN, SYDVKM.

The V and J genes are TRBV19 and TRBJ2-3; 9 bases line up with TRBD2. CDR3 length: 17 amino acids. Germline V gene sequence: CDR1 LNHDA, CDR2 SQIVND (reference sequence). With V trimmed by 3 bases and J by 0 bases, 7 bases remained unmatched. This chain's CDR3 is CASSIYGGRASTDTQYF. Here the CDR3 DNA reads TGTGCCAGTAGTATCTATGGCGGGAGGGCAAGCACAGATACGCAGTATTTT. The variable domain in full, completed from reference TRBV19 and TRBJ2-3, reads DGGITQSPKYLFRKEGQNVTLSCEQNLNHDAMYWYRQDPGQGLRLIYYSQIVNDFQKGDIAEGYSVSREKKESFPLTVTSAQKNPTAFYLCASSIYGGRASTDTQYFGPGTRLTVL.

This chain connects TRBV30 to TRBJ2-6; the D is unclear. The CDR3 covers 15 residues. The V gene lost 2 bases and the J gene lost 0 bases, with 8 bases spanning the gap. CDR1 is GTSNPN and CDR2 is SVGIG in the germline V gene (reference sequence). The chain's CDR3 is CAWSPEHSGANVLTF. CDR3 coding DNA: TGTGCCTGGAGTCCCGAGCACTCTGGGGCCAACGTCCTGACTTTC.